The source of this TCR beta chain is a study of blood T cell repertoires in COVID-19. Background on the study: Specimens from acute and convalescent COVID-19 originated in the United States, Italy and Spain. From T cells, B-cell-depleted T cells, or PBMCs came the material, which was cDNA or gDNA.

This clone was counted between two and nine times. V shed 5 bases, J shed 10 bases, and the junction held 13 bases outside the gene matches. CDR1 and CDR2 from the germline V gene are LNHDA and SQIVND (reference sequence). The CDR3 has 16 residues. In the source study's methods: Estimated nucleated cell counts came from reference gene primer amplification. The table came from immunoSEQ multiplex PCR; TCRdb's copy has only in-frame clones and leaves some out. The V and J calls and clone size come from that table; D and trimming were worked out from the DNA. The sample holds under 250,000 clones; 84% are singletons and the top ten take approximately 2.5%.

The gene calls are TRBV19 and TRBJ1-6; 8 nucleotides align to TRBD1. This sequence was found in an older woman with acute or convalescent COVID-19. Input material: peripheral blood. As DNA, the CDR3 is TGTGCCAGTAGTTTTCTGGCGACAGGGGACAACTCACCCCTCCACTTT. Protein sequence: CASSFLATGDNSPLHF.